Below, 13 T cell receptor beta chains from the same sample are listed, as sequenced in a study of cytomegalovirus exposure and HLA in healthy donors. Researchers ran the PCR with 60 Vbeta and 13 Jbeta primers. Sequencing was performed with immunoSEQ multiplex PCR; in TCRdb, only in-frame clones are kept and a portion is missing. The data show about 140,000 clones, around 79% seen once. Material for sequencing was PBMCs. These receptors were obtained from a male donor in good health and CMV-seronegative.

The chain combines TRBV9 with TRBJ2-2, with 9 bases identical to TRBD2. Germline trimming cut 4 bases from V and 2 bases from J; bases unmatched to any gene: 12. In germline, CDR1 is SGDLS, CDR2 YYNGEE. The CDR3 is made up of 18 amino acids. CDR3 protein: CASSLWTSAQANTGELFF. For the CDR3, the DNA is TGTGCCAGCAGCCTATGGACTAGCGCGCAGGCCAACACCGGGGAGCTGTTTTTT.

The chain has TRBV30 and TRBJ1-6; D perhaps matches TRBD1 (5 bases). Trimming cost V 0 bases and J 9 bases, with 12 bases left between them. The CDR3 length is 14 residues. CDR1 is GTSNPN, CDR2 SVGIG, per germline (reference sequence). In nucleotides, the CDR3 is TGTGCCTGGAGTGTTGGAGGGGCGGGTTCACCCCTCCACTTT. This sequence encodes CAWSVGGAGSPLHF.

On this clone itself: At one end, the junction sequence differs from germline, possibly due to a read error. The chain recombines TRBV6-5 with TRBJ2-1; D is perhaps TRBD1 (6 bases). Per germline, CDR1 MNHEY and CDR2 SVGAGI. The CDR3 length is 16 residues. The CDR3 bases are TGTGCCCGCAGTTCCGGGACACACTCATCCTACAATGAGCAGTTCTTC. This gives the protein CARSSGTHSSYNEQFF.

This clone was seen only once. This chain joins TRBV5-6 and TRBJ2-3, with D possibly matching TRBD1 (6 bases). From germline, CDR1 is SGHDT and CDR2 YYEEEE. V lost 10 bases and J 5 bases, leaving 26 bases between the germline ends. The CDR3 extends over 16 amino acids. The CDR3 spells CACIQIGLRGIDTQYF. The CDR3 DNA follows: TGTGCCTGCATTCAGATCGGACTTAGGGGGATAGATACGCAGTATTTT. Full variable domain (remainder filled in from reference TRBV5-6 and TRBJ2-3): DAGVTQSPTHLIKTRGQQVTLRCSPKSGHDTVSWYQQALGQGPQFIFQYYEEEERQRGNFPDRFSGHQFPNYSSELNVNALLLGDSALYLCACIQIGLRGIDTQYFGPGTRLTVL.

This sequence joins TRBV15 and TRBJ2-1, with 7 bases lining up with TRBD1. The CDR3 has 16 residues. CDR1 is LNHNV and CDR2 is YYDKDF in the germline V gene (reference sequence). The V gene end was trimmed by 3 bases and the J gene end by 9 bases; junction bases not matched to a gene: 14. DNA for the CDR3: TGTGCCACCAGCAGGAATAGGGGGCGCGAGGGAAGTGAGCAGTTCTTC. Encoded protein: CATSRNRGREGSEQFF.

V gene TRBV10-3 combines with J gene TRBJ2-7, with 8 bases aligning to TRBD2. The germline CDR1 and CDR2 sequences are ENHRY and SYGVKD. V gave up 10 bases and J gave up 3 bases; unmatched junction bases: 5. This CDR3 has 12 residues. As DNA, the CDR3 is TGTGCCACCCGGGGGGGCAGCTACGAGCAGTACTTC. It translates to CATRGGSYEQYF.

CDR3 bases: TGTGCCAGCAGCCGCACCCCTGGGACAGGTGCCTACGAGCAGTACTTC. Protein product: CASSRTPGTGAYEQYF. This rearrangement joins TRBV7-3 to TRBJ2-7, with 8 positions matching TRBD1. There are 16 residues in the CDR3. J was trimmed by 2 bases and V by 5 bases; bases with no gene match: 11. Germline CDR1 and CDR2: SGHTA and FQGTGA. Using reference TRBV7-3 and TRBJ2-7 for the parts outside the CDR3, the full variable domain is GAGVSQTPSNKVTEKGKYVELRCDPISGHTALYWYRQSLGQGPEFLIYFQGTGAADDSGLPNDRFFAVRPEGSVSTLKIQRTERGDSAVYLCASSRTPGTGAYEQYFGPGTRLTVT.

The chain joins TRBV4-1 to TRBJ1-2; TRBD1 might be the D (6 bases). Germline CDR1 is MGHRA and CDR2 is YSYEKL. This CDR3 region has 16 residues. V was cut by 0 bases and J by 6 bases, with 17 bases left in between. The CDR3 sequence: CASSQDGNQGINGYTF. In DNA form, the CDR3 reads TGCGCCAGCAGCCAAGACGGTAATCAGGGGATTAATGGCTACACCTTC.

This sequence joins TRBV30 and TRBJ2-1; D unclear. Germline CDR1 GTSNPN, CDR2 SVGIG (reference sequence). V was clipped by 0 bases and J by 7 bases, with 10 bases between them. The CDR3 totals 13 residues. This CDR3 is CAWSVRTTNEQFF. CDR3 in DNA: TGTGCCTGGAGTGTGAGAACCACTAATGAGCAGTTCTTC.

The rearrangement joins TRBV6-1 to TRBJ1-5, with 7 bases matching TRBD1. V lost 5 bases to trimming and J lost 0 bases; unmatched junction nucleotides: 4. Per the germline V gene, CDR1 is MNHNS and CDR2 is SASEGT. The CDR3 totals 15 residues. The CDR3 loop reads CASSKYRGSNQPQHF. As DNA, the CDR3 is TGTGCCAGCAGTAAATACAGGGGTAGCAATCAGCCCCAGCATTTT.

This chain joins TRBV27 and TRBJ1-4; possible D gene TRBD1, 5 bases. Per the germline V gene, CDR1 is MNHEY and CDR2 is SMNVEV (reference sequence). The CDR3 has 13 amino acids. V lost 8 bases, J lost 4 bases, and 11 bases lay in between. The DNA for the CDR3 is TGTGCCAGCGGTCGGAGGGGTAATGAAAAACTGTTTTTT. Translating it yields CASGRRGNEKLFF.

The chain couples TRBV14 to TRBJ2-1; D is possibly TRBD2 (6 bases). Germline CDR1 SGHDN, CDR2 FVKESK. Trimming took off 4 bases at V and 3 bases at J, with 10 bases between the two ends. CDR3 length: 14 amino acids. CDR3 protein: CASSLIADYNEQFF. CDR3 DNA sequence: TGTGCCAGCAGCCTAATAGCGGACTACAATGAGCAGTTCTTC.

This chain links TRBV5-1 with TRBJ1-1, with a weak D call TRBD1 (5 bases). This CDR3 is built from 15 residues. V gave up 0 bases and J gave up 1 base, with 10 bases separating them. The germline gives CDR1 SGHRS, CDR2 YFSETQ. CDR3 nucleotide sequence: TGCGCCAGCAGCTTGGGCGGGGCCCGGAACACTGAAGCTTTCTTT. It encodes CASSLGGARNTEAFF.